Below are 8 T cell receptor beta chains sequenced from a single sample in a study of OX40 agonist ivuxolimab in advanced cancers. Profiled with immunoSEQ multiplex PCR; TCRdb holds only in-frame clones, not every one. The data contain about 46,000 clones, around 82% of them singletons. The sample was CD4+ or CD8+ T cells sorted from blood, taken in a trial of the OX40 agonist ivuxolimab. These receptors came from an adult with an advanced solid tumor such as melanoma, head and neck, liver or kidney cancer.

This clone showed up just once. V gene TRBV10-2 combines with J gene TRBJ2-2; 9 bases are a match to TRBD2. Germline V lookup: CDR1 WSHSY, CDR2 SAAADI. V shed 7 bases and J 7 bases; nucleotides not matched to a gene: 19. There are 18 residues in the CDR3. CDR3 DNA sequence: TGCGCCAGCAAACGGCTGGCTAGCGGGGCTCGAGGTATCGGGGAGCTGTTTTTT. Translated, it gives CASKRLASGARGIGELFF.

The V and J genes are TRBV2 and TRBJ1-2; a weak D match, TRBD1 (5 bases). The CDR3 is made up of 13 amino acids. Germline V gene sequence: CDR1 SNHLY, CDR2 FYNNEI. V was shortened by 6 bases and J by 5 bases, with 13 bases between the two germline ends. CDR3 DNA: TGTGCCAGCAGCCCCAGGGAGAGGTATGGCTACACCTTC. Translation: CASSPRERYGYTF. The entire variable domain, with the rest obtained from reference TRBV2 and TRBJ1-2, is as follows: EPEVTQTPSHQVTQMGQEVILRCVPISNHLYFYWYRQILGQKVEFLVSFYNNEISEKSEIFDDQFSVERPDGSNFTLKIRSTKLEDSAMYFCASSPRERYGYTFGSGTRLTVV.

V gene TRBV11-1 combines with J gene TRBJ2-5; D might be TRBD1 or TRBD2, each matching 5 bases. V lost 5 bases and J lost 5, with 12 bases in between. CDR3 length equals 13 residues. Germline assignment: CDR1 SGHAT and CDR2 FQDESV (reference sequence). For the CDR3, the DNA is TGTGCCAGCAGCCGCAGAGGGGTGGAGACCCAGTACTTC. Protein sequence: CASSRRGVETQYF.

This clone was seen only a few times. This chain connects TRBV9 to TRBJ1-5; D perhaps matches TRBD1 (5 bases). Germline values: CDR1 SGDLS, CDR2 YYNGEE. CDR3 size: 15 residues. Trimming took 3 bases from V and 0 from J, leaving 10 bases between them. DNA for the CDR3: TGTGCCAGCAGCGCCGTCGACAGTAGCAATCAGCCCCAGCATTTT. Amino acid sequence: CASSAVDSSNQPQHF.

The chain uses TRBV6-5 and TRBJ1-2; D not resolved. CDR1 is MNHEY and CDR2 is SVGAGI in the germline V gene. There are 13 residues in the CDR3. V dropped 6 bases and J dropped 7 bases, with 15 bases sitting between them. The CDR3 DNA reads TGTGCCAGCAGATCCCCGGGGTATGGTGGCTACACCTTC. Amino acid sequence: CASRSPGYGGYTF.

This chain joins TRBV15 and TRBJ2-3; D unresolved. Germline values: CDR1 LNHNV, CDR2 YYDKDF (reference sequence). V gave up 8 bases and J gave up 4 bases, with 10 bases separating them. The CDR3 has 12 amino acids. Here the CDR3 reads CATARWPDTQYF. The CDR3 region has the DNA TGTGCCACCGCCCGGTGGCCAGATACGCAGTATTTT.

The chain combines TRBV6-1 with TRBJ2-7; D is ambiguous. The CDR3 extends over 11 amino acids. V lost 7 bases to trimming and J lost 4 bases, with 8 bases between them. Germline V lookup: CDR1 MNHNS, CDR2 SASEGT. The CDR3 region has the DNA TGTGCCAGCACGTCGGTGTACGAGCAGTACTTC. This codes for CASTSVYEQYF.

CDR3 sequence: CASREGALNTEAFF. Here the CDR3 DNA reads TGTGCCAGCAGGGAGGGGGCCCTGAACACTGAAGCTTTCTTT. This chain connects TRBV7-3 to TRBJ1-1; 7 bases are a match to TRBD1. This CDR3 spans 14 amino acids. Looked up from germline, CDR1 is SGHTA and CDR2 is FQGTGA. J gave up 0 bases and V 6 bases, and 4 bases lay outside the gene matches.